One and the same sample provided the 2 T cell receptor beta chains below, sequenced in a study of cytomegalovirus exposure and HLA in healthy donors. This PCR relied on a set of 60 Vbeta primers and 13 Jbeta primers. Produced via immunoSEQ multiplex PCR; TCRdb's table is partial and in-frame only. The table records about 160,000 clones, 80% of them present only once. The sequenced sample consisted of PBMCs. These TCRs come from a man aged 18 to 30 in good health and CMV-seropositive.

This clone was observed a handful of times. This chain joins TRBV6-6 and TRBJ1-2, with TRBD1 as a possible D gene (5 bases). Per the germline V gene, CDR1 is MNHNY and CDR2 is SVGAGI (reference sequence). The CDR3 loop spans 14 amino acids. V shed 2 bases and J shed 7 bases, with 14 bases lying between them. The chain's CDR3 is CASSYTSGYAGYTF. The CDR3 region has the DNA TGTGCCAGCAGTTACACCTCAGGGTACGCTGGCTACACCTTC.

This clone was detected only once. The V and J genes are TRBV18 and TRBJ2-2; 8 positions agree with TRBD2. The CDR3 is 17 amino acids. The germline gives CDR1 KGHSH, CDR2 LQKENI. V was clipped by 0 bases and J by 3 bases; unmatched bases: 6. CDR3 bases: TGTGCCAGCTCACCACCAGAAGCGGGAGCGTACACCGGGGAGCTGTTTTTT. Residues: CASSPPEAGAYTGELFF.